This is a list of T cell receptor beta chains from one sample in a study of technical replicates of blood from a handful of donors. The table came from immunoSEQ multiplex PCR; TCRdb's copy has only in-frame clones and leaves some out. The sample includes 70,000 to 85,000 clones, roughly nine tenths seen only once; the top ten take about 0.27%. Sequencing used T cells isolated from PBMCs. The source of these receptors is a human donor in good health. Each CDR3 is given with its conserved first and last residue. Each record gives: V gene, J gene, D gene, clone size, CDR3 protein, CDR3 DNA. D genes are given only for firm matches. For some rows the clone size is stated as once, few or many, or as a class when expanded; others skip it.

v_gene: TRBV4-1
j_gene: TRBJ2-5
d_gene: -
abundance: once
CDR3aa: CASSLSAGDQETQYF
CDR3nt: TGCGCCAGCAGCCTCTCGGCAGGGGACCAAGAGACCCAGTACTTC

v_gene: TRBV7-8
j_gene: TRBJ2-7
d_gene: -
abundance: -
CDR3aa: CASSPPERLYEQYF
CDR3nt: TGTGCCAGCAGCCCACCCGAGCGGCTCTACGAGCAGTACTTC

v_gene: TRBV19
j_gene: TRBJ1-1
d_gene: TRBD1
abundance: -
CDR3aa: CASRERTGNTEAFF
CDR3nt: TGTGCCAGTAGAGAGCGGACAGGCAACACTGAAGCTTTCTTT

v_gene: TRBV5-4
j_gene: TRBJ2-2
d_gene: -
abundance: -
CDR3aa: CASSLAKTAGAGELFF
CDR3nt: TGTGCCAGCAGCTTGGCCAAGACCGCAGGGGCCGGGGAGCTGTTTTTT

v_gene: TRBV10-1
j_gene: TRBJ2-1
d_gene: -
abundance: -
CDR3aa: CASSESRVPDPNEQFF
CDR3nt: TGCGCCAGCAGTGAGTCGAGGGTCCCAGACCCCAATGAGCAGTTCTTC

v_gene: TRBV19
j_gene: TRBJ2-7
d_gene: TRBD2
abundance: -
CDR3aa: CASSGGGPRSYEQYF
CDR3nt: TGTGCCAGTTCGGGGGGGGGACCTCGCTCCTACGAGCAGTACTTC

v_gene: TRBV2
j_gene: TRBJ2-3
d_gene: -
abundance: -
CDR3aa: CASSEALAYTQYF
CDR3nt: TGTGCCAGCAGTGAAGCATTGGCTTATACGCAGTATTTT

v_gene: TRBV5-4
j_gene: TRBJ2-5
d_gene: -
abundance: once
CDR3aa: CASSLMTPGETQYF
CDR3nt: TGTGCCAGCAGCTTAATGACCCCGGGGGAGACCCAGTACTTC

v_gene: TRBV4-2
j_gene: TRBJ2-6
d_gene: -
abundance: -
CDR3aa: CASSQGGLGSEGANVLTF
CDR3nt: TGTGCCAGCAGCCAAGGCGGACTGGGGTCGGAGGGGGCCAACGTCCTGACTTTC

v_gene: TRBV4-1
j_gene: TRBJ1-1
d_gene: -
abundance: -
CDR3aa: CASSQGLFRSTEAFF
CDR3nt: TGCGCCAGCAGCCAAGGTCTCTTTAGGAGCACTGAAGCTTTCTTT

v_gene: TRBV4-1
j_gene: TRBJ1-6
d_gene: -
abundance: -
CDR3aa: CASSHPTQSSYNSPLHF
CDR3nt: TGCGCCAGCAGCCACCCGACACAGAGCTCCTATAATTCACCCCTCCACTTT

v_gene: TRBV28
j_gene: TRBJ2-4
d_gene: TRBD1
abundance: -
CDR3aa: CASSLLDRVGNIQYF
CDR3nt: TGTGCCAGCAGTTTATTGGACAGGGTCGGGAACATTCAGTACTTC

v_gene: TRBV6-6
j_gene: TRBJ1-6
d_gene: -
abundance: -
CDR3aa: CASSTPQVPDSPLHF
CDR3nt: TGTGCCAGCAGTACGCCCCAGGTTCCAGATTCACCCCTCCACTTT

v_gene: TRBV11-2
j_gene: TRBJ1-2
d_gene: TRBD1
abundance: -
CDR3aa: CASRTGDYGYTF
CDR3nt: TGTGCCAGCCGGACAGGGGACTATGGCTACACCTTC